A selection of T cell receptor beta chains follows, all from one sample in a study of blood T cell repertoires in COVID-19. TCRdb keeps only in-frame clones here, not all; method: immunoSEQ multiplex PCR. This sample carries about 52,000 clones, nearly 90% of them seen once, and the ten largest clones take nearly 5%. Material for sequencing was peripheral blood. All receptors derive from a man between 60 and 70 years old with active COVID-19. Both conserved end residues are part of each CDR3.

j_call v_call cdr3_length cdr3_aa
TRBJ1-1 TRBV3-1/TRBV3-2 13 CASSRTSNTEAFF
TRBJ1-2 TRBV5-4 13 CASSTDRSYGYTF
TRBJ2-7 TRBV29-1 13 CSVVADNPYEQYF
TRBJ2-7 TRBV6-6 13 CASSSLRGYEQYF
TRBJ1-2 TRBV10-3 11 CAIRGNYGYTF
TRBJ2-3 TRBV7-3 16 CASSLGASGGTDTQYF
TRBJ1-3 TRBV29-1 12 CSVVTAGNTIYF
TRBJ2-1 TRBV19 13 CASRATGAGEQFF
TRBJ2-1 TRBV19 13 CASQDFGDNEQFF
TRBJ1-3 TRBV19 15 CASSITRGLGNTIYF
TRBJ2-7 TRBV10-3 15 CAISVLREGRYEQYF
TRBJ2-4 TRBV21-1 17 CASSKRGPGGAKNIQYF
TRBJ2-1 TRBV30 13 CAWQGLLYNEQFF
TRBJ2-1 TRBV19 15 CASSIVAGGTNEQFF
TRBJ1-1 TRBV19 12 CATESRTTEAFF
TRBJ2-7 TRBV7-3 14 CASSLSGRVNEQYF
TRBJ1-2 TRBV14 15 CASTDDGQGPSGYTF
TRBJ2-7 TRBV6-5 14 CASRRTGYRYEQYF
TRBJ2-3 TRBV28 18 CASSLELAVVGDTDTQYF
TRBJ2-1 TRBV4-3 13 CASSTQTGNEQFF
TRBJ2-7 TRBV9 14 CASSGTGGAYEQYF
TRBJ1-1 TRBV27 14 CASSLDRGNTEAFF
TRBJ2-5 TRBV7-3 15 CASSWGTSGRETQYF
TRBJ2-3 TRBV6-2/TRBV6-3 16 CASSAPTGVPSDTQYF
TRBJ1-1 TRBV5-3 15 CARSLLGGRWTEAFF
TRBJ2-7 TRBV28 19 CASSTGRPSSGGSWGEQYF
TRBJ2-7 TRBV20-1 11 CSSSGRDEQYF
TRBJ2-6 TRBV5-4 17 CASSPPRGSSGANVLTF
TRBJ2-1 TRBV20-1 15 CSASEGLAAYNEQFF
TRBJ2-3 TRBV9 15 CASSTGTRSTDTQYF
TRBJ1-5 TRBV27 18 CASSRVQGGIFGNQPQHF
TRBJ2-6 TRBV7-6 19 CASSSYPRRTHSGANVLTF
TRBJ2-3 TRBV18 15 CASERGTGGADTQYF
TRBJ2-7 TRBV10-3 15 CAISEGTSSLYEQYF
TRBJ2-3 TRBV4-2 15 CASSQGAGGTDTQYF
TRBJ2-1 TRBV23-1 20 CASSQFHLCQGPSSYNEQFF
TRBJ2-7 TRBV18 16 CASSPRVAGGPVGQYF
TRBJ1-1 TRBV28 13 CASSLSPNTEAFF
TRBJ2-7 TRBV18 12 CASSPLKPEQYF
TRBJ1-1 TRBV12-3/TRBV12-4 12 CASRRGNTEAFF
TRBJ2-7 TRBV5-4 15 CASSHRATGRYEQYF
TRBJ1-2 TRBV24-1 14 CATSMRGSNYGYTF
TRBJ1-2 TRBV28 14 CASIPTGTNYGYTF
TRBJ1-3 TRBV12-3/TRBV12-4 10 CASSVYTIYF
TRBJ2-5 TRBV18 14 CASSPPTGEETQYF